One sample yielded the 3 T cell receptor beta chains listed below, sequenced in a study of CD8 T cells in ankylosing spondylitis. One entry per CDR3 protein results from TCRdb running MiXCR on the 5' RACE reads. The table records roughly 64,000 distinct CDR3 sequences, 6.2% of them present only once. Sample: synovial fluid, either unsorted or a sorted T cell fraction (not recorded which). Receptors were obtained from a male donor with ankylosing spondylitis.

The chain carries TRBV3-1 and TRBJ2-3; D possibly uses TRBD1 or TRBD2 (6 bases each). The CDR3 has 17 residues. The V and J ends lost 4 bases and 0 bases respectively, with 17 bases between them. The germline CDR1 and CDR2 sequences are LGHDT and YNNKEL (reference sequence). CDR3 region: CASSRGGGGTSTDTQYF. The DNA for the CDR3 is TGTGCCAGCAGCCGAGGGGGAGGAGGGACTAGCACAGATACGCAGTATTTT.

The chain is built from TRBV11-2 and TRBJ2-5; 12 nucleotides agree with TRBD2. CDR1 and CDR2 from the germline V gene are SGHAT and FQNNGV. CDR3 length equals 20 residues. V shed 5 bases, J shed 7 bases, and the junction held 23 bases outside the gene matches. The CDR3 is CASSPREPGREGLAGVTQYF. The CDR3 coding sequence is TGTGCCAGCAGCCCTAGAGAGCCTGGTCGCGAGGGACTAGCGGGTGTGACCCAGTACTTC.

In its sample, this clonotype was seen many times. V is TRBV6-2 or TRBV6-3 and J is TRBJ2-1; TRBD2 matches at 12 bases. V was pared by 6 bases and J by 1 base, with 7 bases of the junction left unmatched. The CDR3 spans 17 residues. Germline V gene sequence: CDR1 MNHEY, CDR2 SVGEGT. CDR3 in DNA: TGTGCCAGCAGGGGTGCGACTAGCGGGAGATCCTACAATGAGCAGTTCTTC. This encodes CASRGATSGRSYNEQFF.